This T cell receptor beta chain was retrieved from a study of blood T cell repertoires in COVID-19 (dated by TCRdb to between 2020 and 2021). Regarding the research as a whole: Samples covering the acute and convalescent phases of COVID-19 were provided by collaborators in the United States, Italy and Spain. Samples were obtained from the ongoing ImmuneRACE study (first 160 participants) and from over 1,000 subjects provided by 6 global collaborators. The prospective study material was composed of cDNA or gDNA derived from T cells, B-cell-depleted T cells, or PBMCs. Deeply sampled blood TCRbeta repertoires from subjects exposed to, actively infected with, or recovered from COVID-19 were included in the dataset. The repertoires were made available in a free public database intended to serve as a resource for research on the immune response to SARS-CoV-2. Where available, HLA class I and class II types were taken from metadata supplied by the sample provider and were not determined by assay-based typing. A de-identified subject ID, COVID-19 status, age in years and sex were almost always included in the sample metadata.

Comments on this clone: Its antigen is still unknown. No base-level quality is on record; no much larger clone is a single base apart.

Whole blood was collected in K2EDTA tubes by collaborating institutions according to the institutions' own protocols. Collaborator samples were shipped for TCRbeta analysis as frozen whole blood, isolated PBMCs, or DNA extracted from either sample type. The immunoSEQ Assay, a bias-controlled multiplex PCR, was used to amplify TCRbeta CDR3 regions from genomic DNA. In the paper's pipeline: The number of nucleated cells in each sample was estimated by amplification of reference gene primers within the assay. To quantify the absolute abundance of each unique TCRbeta CDR3 rearrangement, sequence reads were collapsed and filtered. For each sample, productive Simpson clonality was calculated as the square root of Simpson's diversity index over productive rearrangements. The immuneACCESS repertoire file appears here via TCRdb, limited to in-frame rearrangements. These files lack a portion of the clones; in checked studies, under half of the deficit traces to unresolved V genes, and the cause of the others is not known. The V and J calls and clone size come from that table; D and trimming were worked out from the DNA. The sample table lists 150,000 to 200,000 clones, around 93% of them with a count of one. The ten largest make up about 5% of the sample.

Study-level results and caveats: How much clinical and demographic metadata was included differed by source and by participant, and the metadata was provided uncurated.

This receptor was obtained from a woman in her 50s with acute or convalescent COVID-19. The sequenced sample was peripheral blood.

The DNA is as follows: TGCGCCAGCAGCGCCGAGACAGGGGACTACACCATATATTTT. Protein translation: CASSAETGDYTIYF. The chain is assembled from TRBV5-1 and TRBJ1-3, and 8 bases in between align with TRBD1. There are 14 amino acids in the CDR3, from cysteine to phenylalanine inclusive. The CDR3 DNA has 42 bases and is translated from base 1. From a lookup of the germline V gene, CDR1 and CDR2 are SGHRS and YFSETQ. Trimming removed 4 bases from V and 8 bases from J; the gene matches leave 8 bases unexplained.